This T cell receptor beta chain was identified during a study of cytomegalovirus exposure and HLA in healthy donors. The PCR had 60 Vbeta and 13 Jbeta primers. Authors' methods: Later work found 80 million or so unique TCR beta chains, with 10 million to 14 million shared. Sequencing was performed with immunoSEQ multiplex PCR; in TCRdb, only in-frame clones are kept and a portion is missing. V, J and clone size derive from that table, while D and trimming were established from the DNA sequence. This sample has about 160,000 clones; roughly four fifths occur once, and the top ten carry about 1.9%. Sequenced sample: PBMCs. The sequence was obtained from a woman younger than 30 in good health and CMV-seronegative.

As DNA, the CDR3 is TGTGCCAGCAGCGAGACCAGACAGGGAACTGGAGGCTACACCTTC. It encodes CASSETRQGTGGYTF. The V gene is TRBV6-1, the J gene TRBJ1-2; the match to TRBD1 covers 7 bases. Germline values: CDR1 MNHNS, CDR2 SASEGT. Trimming removed 6 bases from V and 8 bases from J; junction bases left unmatched: 15. CDR3 length: 15 residues.